This T cell receptor beta chain comes out of a study of neoadjuvant anti-PD-1 for oral cavity cancer. The V and J ends lost 1 base and 3 bases respectively, with 17 bases between them. Germline assignment: CDR1 SGHRS and CDR2 YFSETQ. The CDR3 has 17 amino acids. Blood libraries mostly used approximately 450 ng genomic DNA, six replicates each. Profiled with immunoSEQ multiplex PCR; TCRdb holds only in-frame clones, not every one. The table records about 14,000 clones, around 62% of them present only once. There are a few counts of this clone. Here the sequenced sample was PBMCs, taken before nivolumab (anti-PD-1) treatment. The genes are TRBV5-1 and TRBJ1-5, with D possibly matching TRBD1 (5 bases). The source is a person between 35 and 79 years old with oral cavity squamous cell carcinoma. The CDR3 is CASSLLPTGGPNQPQHF. The CDR3 coding sequence is TGCGCCAGCAGCTTGTTACCCACGGGGGGACCCAATCAGCCCCAGCATTTT. Full variable domain (outside the CDR3, taken from reference TRBV5-1 and TRBJ1-5): KAGVTQTPRYLIKTRGQQVTLSCSPISGHRSVSWYQQTPGQGLQFLFEYFSETQRNKGNFPGRFSGRQFSNSRSEMNVSTLELGDSALYLCASSLLPTGGPNQPQHFGDGTRLSIL.